The 30 T cell receptor beta chains in this list originate from one sample, sequenced in a study of Ad26.COV2.S vaccination and SARS-CoV-2 variants. Data came from immunoSEQ multiplex PCR; TCRdb stores just in-frame clones and leaves some out. This sample has over 200,000 clones; roughly 90% occur once, and the top ten carry approximately 11%. The treatment: some 19 received Ad26.COV2.S at low or high dose, single or two shots; about 5 received placebo; per-sample allocation not given. Day 63 after the first injection of vaccine or placebo was the sampling time. Sequencing was performed on peripheral blood, taken in a trial of Ad26.COV2.S vaccine versus placebo. These receptors came from a person between 18 and 60 years old who received the Ad26.COV2.S COVID-19 vaccine or a placebo.

This chain connects TRBV7-9 to TRBJ2-6, with TRBD1 as a possible D gene (5 bases). The CDR3 is made up of 15 amino acids. V lost 5 bases and J 3 bases, leaving 11 bases between the germline ends. From germline, CDR1 is SEHNR and CDR2 FQNEAQ (reference sequence). DNA of the CDR3: TGTGCCAGCAGCAGGGGCCTGGTTGGGGCCAACGTCCTGACTTTC. Translation gives CASSRGLVGANVLTF.

This clone showed up just a few times. The rearrangement links TRBV7-2 to TRBJ2-2; no firm D call. Per germline, CDR1 SGHTA and CDR2 FQGNSA. Deletions cut 7 bases from V and 6 bases from J, with 9 bases between. CDR3 length: 12 amino acids. The CDR3 spells CASNLLAGELFF. DNA of the CDR3: TGTGCCAGCAACCTACTGGCCGGGGAGCTGTTTTTT.

The count of this clone is one. The chain recombines TRBV6-4 with TRBJ1-5, with D unclear. Germline loops: CDR1 MRHNA, CDR2 SNTAGT. This CDR3 contains 13 residues. The V end was cut by 5 bases, the J end by 4 bases, with 9 bases between. The CDR3 DNA sequence: TGTGCCAGCAGTTCACGGGAGAATCAGCCCCAGCATTTT. This gives the protein CASSSRENQPQHF.

The chain has TRBV7-9 and TRBJ1-1, with 12 bases lining up with TRBD1. V lost 4 bases, J lost 1 base, and 13 bases stayed unmatched. The CDR3 contains 19 residues. CDR1 SEHNR and CDR2 FQNEAQ come from the germline V gene (reference sequence). CDR3 residues: CASSSNYPGQGAANTEAFF. The CDR3 DNA reads TGTGCCAGCAGCTCCAATTATCCGGGACAGGGGGCGGCGAACACTGAAGCTTTCTTT.

CDR3 region: CASSWRGGNTEAFF. CDR3 nucleotide sequence: TGTGCCAGCAGCTGGAGAGGGGGGAACACTGAAGCTTTCTTT. The chain recombines TRBV7-2 with TRBJ1-1; weak D call: TRBD1 (6 bases). Trimming removed 4 bases from V and 1 base from J, with 10 bases in between. The germline V gene encodes CDR1 SGHTA and CDR2 FQGNSA. This CDR3 is 14 amino acids long.

The V call is TRBV2, the J call TRBJ2-3, with 9 positions matching TRBD1. V lost 5 bases to trimming and J lost 2 bases; unmatched junction nucleotides: 8. CDR3 length equals 16 residues. The germline CDR1 and CDR2 sequences are SNHLY and FYNNEI. CDR3 protein: CASSQRTGVTTDTQYF. DNA of the CDR3: TGTGCCAGCAGTCAGAGGACAGGGGTCACCACAGATACGCAGTATTTT.

The CDR3 is CASSLSTFYNEQFF. Written as DNA, the CDR3 is TGTGCCAGCAGCCTGTCCACATTCTACAATGAGCAGTTCTTC. The rearrangement links TRBV6-2 or TRBV6-3 to TRBJ2-1; no clear D. V was cut by 6 bases and J by 3 bases, with 12 bases left in between. The CDR3 has 14 residues. CDR1 MNHEY and CDR2 SVGEGT come from the germline V gene.

The chain employs TRBV11-2 and TRBJ2-5; TRBD1 or TRBD2 may be the D gene (6 bases each). The V gene's germline CDR1 is SGHAT and CDR2 FQNNGV. V dropped 5 bases and J dropped 4 bases, with 14 bases sitting between them. The CDR3 totals 14 residues. The CDR3: CASSRPGASETQYF. CDR3 in DNA: TGTGCCAGCAGCCGGCCGGGGGCGTCAGAGACCCAGTACTTC.

This chain uses TRBV3-1 (or the pseudogene TRBV3-2) with TRBJ2-7, with 8 bases that match TRBD1. The junction had 5 bases not matched to a gene; V was cut back by 4 bases and J by 0 bases. This CDR3 has 15 amino acids. From germline, CDR1 is LGHDT and CDR2 YNNKEL (reference sequence). CDR3 amino acids: CASSPWTGTSYEQYF. The CDR3 nucleotides are TGTGCCAGCAGCCCCTGGACAGGGACCTCCTACGAGCAGTACTTC.

J is TRBJ2-3 and V is TRBV4-1, with 12 bases lining up with TRBD2. This CDR3 spans 13 amino acids. The germline CDR1 and CDR2 sequences are MGHRA and YSYEKL. V was pared by 1 base and J by 14 bases, with 4 bases of the junction left unmatched. CDR3 coding DNA: TGCGCCAGCAGCCAAGTAGGACTAGCGGGGACGTATTTT. Its protein is CASSQVGLAGTYF.

V gene TRBV29-1 combines with J gene TRBJ2-7; 9 bases line up with TRBD1. The CDR3 consists of 14 residues. From germline, CDR1 is SQVTM and CDR2 ANQGSEA. Trimming cost V 6 bases and J 6 bases; bases outside gene matches: 12. The chain's CDR3 is CSVHSPGQGAEQYF. The CDR3 bases are TGCAGCGTCCACTCTCCGGGACAGGGCGCCGAGCAGTACTTC.

The chain combines TRBV7-2 with TRBJ2-5; D is possibly TRBD1 (6 bases). V was trimmed by 8 bases and J by 5 bases, leaving 15 bases between them. Per germline, CDR1 SGHTA and CDR2 FQGNSA. This CDR3 has 13 residues. The CDR3 spells CASVRGPWETQYF. CDR3 in DNA: TGTGCCAGCGTCAGGGGCCCGTGGGAGACCCAGTACTTC.

The V call is TRBV6-6, the J call TRBJ2-5; TRBD2 matches 15 bases. Germline V gene sequence: CDR1 MNHNY, CDR2 SVGAGI (reference sequence). After removal of 5 bases from V and 1 base from J, the junction contained 11 bases not matched to a gene. The CDR3 is 19 amino acids. This CDR3 is CASSLGLAGGVGVQETQYF. CDR3 bases: TGTGCCAGCAGTCTGGGACTAGCGGGGGGCGTCGGTGTCCAAGAGACCCAGTACTTC.

As to this clone: Other DNA sequences from this sample encode an identical CDR3 as well. The chain links TRBV9 to TRBJ2-3; D is possibly TRBD1 (5 bases). V was pared by 0 bases and J by 2 bases, with 13 bases between. The CDR3 has 16 residues. Germline V gene sequence: CDR1 SGDLS, CDR2 YYNGEE. The CDR3 DNA reads as TGTGCCAGCAGCGTAGGGGTAGGGGCCCACACAGATACGCAGTATTTT. Protein product: CASSVGVGAHTDTQYF. Full variable domain (rest looked up from reference TRBV9 and TRBJ2-3): DSGVTQTPKHLITATGQRVTLRCSPRSGDLSVYWYQQSLDQGLQFLIQYYNGEERAKGNILERFSAQQFPDLHSELNLSSLELGDSALYFCASSVGVGAHTDTQYFGPGTRLTVL.

This clone came up a few times. The chain uses TRBV10-3 and TRBJ1-2; 8 positions match TRBD1. CDR3 length: 12 amino acids. Germline assignment: CDR1 ENHRY and CDR2 SYGVKD. V dropped 7 bases and J dropped 7; count of bases not matched to a gene: 5. This CDR3 reads CAINGQGGGYTF. The DNA of the CDR3 is TGTGCCATCAATGGACAGGGTGGTGGCTACACCTTC.

In DNA, the CDR3 is TGTGCCAGCAGCCTCCTGGGGGGGGGCCTCCTCTACGAGCAGTACTTC. It yields the protein CASSLLGGGLLYEQYF. V usage is TRBV7-2 and J usage is TRBJ2-7, with D possibly being TRBD2 (7 bases). Germline V gives CDR1 SGHTA, CDR2 FQGNSA. This CDR3 is 16 amino acids long. Between the trimmed V and J ends, which lost 5 bases and 3 bases, there was a span of 20 bases.

V is TRBV19 and J is TRBJ2-1; no reliable D call. CDR3 size: 16 residues. V lost 2 bases to trimming and J lost 6 bases, with 17 bases between them. CDR1 is LNHDA and CDR2 is SQIVND in the germline V gene (reference sequence). As DNA, the CDR3 is TGTGCCAGTAGTATATTGGGTCCCTCCGGTTCCAATGAGCAGTTCTTC. As protein: CASSILGPSGSNEQFF. The whole variable domain, remainder taken from reference TRBV19 and TRBJ2-1, is DGGITQSPKYLFRKEGQNVTLSCEQNLNHDAMYWYRQDPGQGLRLIYYSQIVNDFQKGDIAEGYSVSREKKESFPLTVTSAQKNPTAFYLCASSILGPSGSNEQFFGPGTRLTVL.

J is TRBJ1-3 and V is TRBV5-6; D gene unclear. Trimming cost V 4 bases and J 2 bases, with 10 bases left between them. This CDR3 is 14 amino acids long. Per the germline V gene, CDR1 is SGHDT and CDR2 is YYEEEE. The CDR3 loop is CASSQSQAGNTIYF. CDR3 nucleotides: TGTGCCAGCAGCCAGTCCCAGGCTGGAAACACCATATATTTT.

J is TRBJ1-2 and V is TRBV5-1; no reliable D call. The length of the CDR3 is 13 residues. The germline CDR1 and CDR2 sequences are SGHRS and YFSETQ. The germline V and J ends were trimmed by 4 bases and 2 bases, with 9 bases remaining between them. The CDR3: CASSPEPNYGYTF. In nucleotides, the CDR3 is TGCGCCAGCAGCCCCGAACCCAACTATGGCTACACCTTC.

The rearrangement links TRBV7-2 to TRBJ2-7, with 9 bases fitting TRBD2. Germline CDR1 and CDR2: SGHTA and FQGNSA. This CDR3 spans 13 amino acids. V was pared by 3 bases and J by 6 bases, with 3 bases of the junction left unmatched. The CDR3 nucleotides read TGTGCCAGCAGCTTTGAACTAGCGGGCGAGCAGTACTTC. Amino acid sequence: CASSFELAGEQYF.

This chain connects TRBV4-2 to TRBJ2-3; D not resolved. CDR3 length: 13 amino acids. V was shortened by 1 base and J by 4 bases, with 6 bases between the two germline ends. The germline gives CDR1 LGHNA, CDR2 YNFKEQ. The CDR3 DNA sequence: TGTGCCAGCAGCCAAGTGACTTCAGATACGCAGTATTTT. Protein product: CASSQVTSDTQYF.

The chain combines TRBV11-3 with TRBJ2-5, with no clear D. V was cut by 1 base and J by 2 bases, with 5 bases left in between. CDR1 is SGHNT, CDR2 YENEEA, per germline. The CDR3 loop spans 13 amino acids. The CDR3 DNA follows: TGTGCCAGCAGCTTAGGGGTGCAAGAGACCCAGTACTTC. This translates into CASSLGVQETQYF.

V usage is TRBV4-3 and J usage is TRBJ2-3; no clear D. The CDR3 is 14 amino acids. V shed 0 bases and J shed 4 bases, with 8 bases lying between them. The germline CDR1 and CDR2 sequences are LGHNA and YSLEER. CDR3 sequence: CASSQDVRADTQYF. In nucleotides, the CDR3 is TGCGCCAGCAGCCAAGATGTAAGGGCAGATACGCAGTATTTT.

The chain joins TRBV7-9 to TRBJ1-2; 7 bases are a match to TRBD1. This CDR3 is built from 13 residues. Per germline, CDR1 SEHNR and CDR2 FQNEAQ (reference sequence). Unmatched junction bases numbered 2, after V lost 5 bases and J lost 2 bases. The CDR3 sequence: CASSRGQNYGYTF. The CDR3 DNA follows: TGTGCCAGCAGCCGGGGACAGAACTATGGCTACACCTTC.

CDR3 region: CAISEGSGVGEQFF. CDR3 coding DNA: TGTGCCATCAGTGAGGGTTCAGGGGTCGGTGAGCAGTTCTTC. The chain uses TRBV10-3 and TRBJ2-1; weak D call: TRBD1 (6 bases). Trimming took off 2 bases at V and 9 bases at J, with 14 bases between the two ends. CDR3 length equals 14 residues. Germline V CDR1 and CDR2: ENHRY, SYGVKD.

The rearrangement uses TRBV4-1 and TRBJ2-1; TRBD2 aligns across 12 bases. Trimming cost V 0 bases and J 15 bases; bases outside gene matches: 3. The CDR3 runs to 13 residues. CDR1 and CDR2 (germline): MGHRA, YSYEKL. CDR3 amino acids: CASSQDGLAGRFF. DNA for the CDR3: TGCGCCAGCAGCCAAGACGGACTAGCGGGACGGTTCTTC.

With respect to this clone: The sample carries other DNA sequences with the same CDR3. J is TRBJ2-1 and V is TRBV13, with D hard to call. Trimming took off 0 bases at V and 0 bases at J, with 6 bases between the two ends. CDR3 length: 15 residues. CDR1 and CDR2 from the germline V gene are PRHDT and FYEKMQ (reference sequence). The CDR3 DNA is TGTGCCAGCAGCTTAGGTCGGAGCTCCTACAATGAGCAGTTCTTC. Translating gives CASSLGRSSYNEQFF. The variable domain in full, completed from reference TRBV13 and TRBJ2-1, reads AAGVIQSPRHLIKEKRETATLKCYPIPRHDTVYWYQQGPGQDPQFLISFYEKMQSDKGSIPDRFSAQQFSDYHSELNMSSLELGDSALYFCASSLGRSSYNEQFFGPGTRLTVL.

This clone has only a few counts. The rearrangement links TRBV6-2 or TRBV6-3 to TRBJ2-7; no clear D. This CDR3 contains 16 residues. The germline V gene has CDR1 MNHEY and CDR2 SVGEGT. V dropped 0 bases and J dropped 2 bases, with 14 bases sitting between them. The CDR3: CASSYSVSSLTYEQYF. CDR3 nucleotide sequence: TGTGCCAGCAGTTACTCGGTGTCGTCCCTTACCTACGAGCAGTACTTC.

This clone was picked up a small number of times. The chain links TRBV18 to TRBJ2-2, with 8 nucleotides matching TRBD1. Germline lookup yields CDR1 KGHSH and CDR2 LQKENI. J gave up 5 bases and V 5 bases, and 7 bases lay outside the gene matches. The CDR3 has 15 residues. Here the CDR3 reads CASSALQGETGELFF. In DNA, the CDR3 is TGTGCCAGCTCAGCACTACAGGGGGAAACCGGGGAGCTGTTTTTT.

The chain employs TRBV6-5 and TRBJ1-3; TRBD1 might be the D (5 bases). Trimming took off 2 bases at V and 0 bases at J, with 11 bases between the two ends. Germline-derived CDR1 and CDR2 are MNHEY and SVGAGI. The CDR3 runs 16 residues. The CDR3 bases are TGTGCCAGCAGTTACGGTGCAGGGACCTCTGGAAACACCATATATTTT. It codes for CASSYGAGTSGNTIYF.